This T cell receptor (beta chain) was documented in a study of OX40 agonist ivuxolimab in advanced cancers. Study as a whole: Prior checkpoint blockade (anti-PD-1, anti-PD-L1 or anti-CTLA-4) was permitted; 40% had it. Findings and limits, study-wide: Some patients without response likewise showed low normalized clonal expansion. CD4+ and CD8+ blood T cells expanded clonally by week 6 at 0.1 to 3.0 mg/kg.

This table comes from immunoSEQ multiplex PCR, and its TCRdb copy is limited to in-frame clones, with some not included. The profile covers 35,000 to 50,000 clones, with more than 80% appearing a single time and under 5.5% taken by the ten largest. In regard to this clone: Its antigen is as yet unknown.

The germline gives CDR1 KGHSH, CDR2 LQKENI. This CDR3 has 15 amino acids. V lost 0 bases and J lost 6, with 11 bases in between. The receptor's source is an adult with an advanced solid tumor such as melanoma, head and neck, liver or kidney cancer. Here the sequenced sample was CD4+ or CD8+ T cells sorted from blood, taken in a trial of the OX40 agonist ivuxolimab. The V and J genes are TRBV18 and TRBJ1-4; D remains ambiguous. CDR3 sequence: CASSPPAESHEKLFF. CDR3 nucleotides: TGTGCCAGCTCACCACCGGCAGAGTCGCATGAAAAACTGTTTTTT.